The 15 T cell receptor beta chains listed next were all sequenced from one sample in a study of shared clonotypes between healthy human individuals. Naive-designated CD8 cells lacked CD45RO, were positively enriched for CCR7, and omitted terminally differentiated effector memory CD45RA+ cells. The repertoire was sequenced with immunoSEQ multiplex PCR; TCRdb's copy has only in-frame clones and lacks some. The table records about 680,000 clones, about 90% of them present only once. Sequencing used naive CD8+ T cells sorted from blood. Every receptor here comes from a man younger than 40 in good health.

The rearrangement joins TRBV27 to TRBJ2-7; 9 nucleotides line up with TRBD2. CDR3 length: 16 residues. Trimming removed 4 bases from V and 3 bases from J; junction bases left unmatched: 10. Germline CDR1 MNHEY, CDR2 SMNVEV (reference sequence). The CDR3, as DNA: TGTGCCAGCAGTTCGATGAGGCGGGAGGGCCTCTACGAGCAGTACTTC. Its translation is CASSSMRREGLYEQYF.

A word on this clone: The same CDR3 is also encoded by other DNA sequences in this sample. V and J are TRBV27 and TRBJ2-5, with a tentative D call TRBD1 (5 bases). With 1 base removed from V and 5 bases from J, the gap between germline ends came to 11 bases. The CDR3 is made up of 14 amino acids. Germline V gives CDR1 MNHEY, CDR2 SMNVEV (reference sequence). CDR3 coding DNA: TGTGCCAGCAGTTTATTAGGGGCCGAGGAGACCCAGTACTTC. Translated, it gives CASSLLGAEETQYF.

The V and J genes are TRBV14 and TRBJ1-2, with TRBD1 identical over 8 bases. The CDR3 has 14 residues. The V segment lost 4 bases and the J segment 1 base; nucleotides outside the gene matches: 2. Germline lookup yields CDR1 SGHDN and CDR2 FVKESK. The CDR3 DNA reads TGTGCCAGCAGCCGGGACAGGTTTAACTATGGCTACACCTTC. Translating gives CASSRDRFNYGYTF.

The chain is built from TRBV7-6 and TRBJ2-1; D not certain. V lost 2 bases and J 0 bases, leaving 11 bases between the germline ends. CDR3 length: 16 residues. Germline V lookup: CDR1 SGHVS, CDR2 FNYEAQ. In DNA form, the CDR3 reads TGTGCCAGCAGCTTAAGCGCAACGACCTCCTACAATGAGCAGTTCTTC. Translating gives CASSLSATTSYNEQFF.

The chain is built from TRBV19 and TRBJ2-1; 11 nucleotides agree with TRBD2. Germline V gives CDR1 LNHDA, CDR2 SQIVND (reference sequence). Unmatched junction bases numbered 8, after V lost 0 bases and J lost 7 bases. The CDR3 covers 17 residues. CDR3 bases: TGTGCCAGTAGTATAGACATACTAGCGGGAGCAGGGAATGAGCAGTTCTTC. Its protein product is CASSIDILAGAGNEQFF.

The V call is TRBV11-2, the J call TRBJ1-1; no clear D. The CDR3 has 16 amino acids. Germline CDR1 reads SGHAT; CDR2 reads FQNNGV. The V end lost 4 bases, the J end lost 1 base, and 16 bases lay between the germline ends. The CDR3 is CASSSGDGGPNTEAFF. The CDR3 region has the DNA TGTGCCAGCAGCTCCGGAGATGGAGGCCCGAACACTGAAGCTTTCTTT.

V and J are TRBV7-9 and TRBJ2-2, with D unresolved. Germline CDR1 SEHNR, CDR2 FQNEAQ (reference sequence). The ends were cut back, 5 bases at V and 1 base at J, with 17 bases in the middle. This CDR3 contains 17 residues. DNA of the CDR3: TGTGCCAGCAGCCCAACCGGGCCAAGGCAGAACACCGGGGAGCTGTTTTTT. Translated, it gives CASSPTGPRQNTGELFF.

The chain uses TRBV4-3 and TRBJ2-3, with TRBD1 identical over 8 bases. Germline values: CDR1 LGHNA, CDR2 YSLEER. The V and J ends lost 0 bases and 0 bases, in that order; junction bases with no gene match: 5. The CDR3 is 17 amino acids. The CDR3 DNA reads as TGCGCCAGCAGCCAAGATGGGACAGGTTCTAGCACAGATACGCAGTATTTT. Translated: CASSQDGTGSSTDTQYF.

V and J are TRBV11-2 and TRBJ2-7, with D possibly being TRBD1 (6 bases). Trimming took off 8 bases at V and 5 bases at J, with 13 bases between the two ends. Germline CDR1 SGHAT, CDR2 FQNNGV. The length of the CDR3 is 12 residues. In nucleotides, the CDR3 is TGTGCCAGCTTCGGTGAGGGGGACGAGCAGTACTTC. Protein product: CASFGEGDEQYF. The full variable domain, with the rest looked up from reference TRBV11-2 and TRBJ2-7, is EAGVAQSPRYKIIEKRQSVAFWCNPISGHATLYWYQQILGQGPKLLIQFQNNGVVDDSQLPKDRFSAERLKGVDSTLKIQPAKLEDSAVYLCASFGEGDEQYFGPGTRLTVT.

This chain connects TRBV7-8 to TRBJ2-5; 9 positions agree with TRBD1. CDR1 and CDR2 from the germline V gene are SGHVS and FQNEAQ. V dropped 1 base and J dropped 6; count of bases not matched to a gene: 3. The CDR3 is 14 amino acids. In nucleotides, the CDR3 is TGTGCCAGCAGCTTAGTACAGGGGGCGAAGACCCAGTACTTC. Protein: CASSLVQGAKTQYF. Using reference TRBV7-8 and TRBJ2-5 for the parts outside the CDR3, the full variable domain is GAGVSQSPRYKVAKRGQDVALRCDPISGHVSLFWYQQALGQGPEFLTYFQNEAQLDKSGLPSDRFFAERPEGSVSTLKIQRTQQEDSAVYLCASSLVQGAKTQYFGPGTRLLVL.

Written as DNA, the CDR3 is TGTGCCAGCAGCCAAGATATTTCCGGACTAGCGGGAGGCCTTAACACCGGGGAGCTGTTTTTT. Protein product: CASSQDISGLAGGLNTGELFF. The V and J genes are TRBV14 and TRBJ2-2; 14 nucleotides line up with TRBD2. V lost 0 bases, J lost 2 bases, and 11 bases stayed unmatched. Germline V gene lookup returns CDR1 SGHDN and CDR2 FVKESK. This CDR3 has 21 residues.

The gene calls are TRBV9 and TRBJ2-1, with D maybe TRBD2 (6 bases). V was cut by 5 bases and J by 8 bases, with 20 bases left in between. CDR3 length equals 15 residues. CDR1 and CDR2 from the germline V gene are SGDLS and YYNGEE. The CDR3 here is CASSMEGVGYDEQFF. The CDR3 DNA reads TGTGCCAGCAGTATGGAGGGCGTTGGGTACGATGAGCAGTTCTTC.

This clone has just one count. The V gene is TRBV27, the J gene TRBJ1-2; the D gene is possibly TRBD1 (5 bases). The CDR3 runs to 15 residues. Germline CDR1 and CDR2: MNHEY and SMNVEV (reference sequence). Trimming cost V 5 bases and J 8 bases, with 21 bases left between them. This chain's CDR3 is CASSASRGGVFGYTF. DNA of the CDR3: TGTGCCAGCAGTGCATCGAGGGGTGGAGTATTCGGCTACACCTTC.

The chain joins TRBV29-1 to TRBJ2-1; the D is unclear. The CDR3 runs to 13 residues. V was cut by 8 bases and J by 0 bases, with 11 bases left in between. CDR1 is SQVTM, CDR2 ANQGSEA, per germline. CDR3: CSSLGLSYNEQFF. The CDR3 region has the DNA TGCAGCTCCTTGGGCCTCTCCTACAATGAGCAGTTCTTC.

The chain uses TRBV27 and TRBJ2-1; 12 bases agree with TRBD2. CDR3 length: 17 residues. Germline loops: CDR1 MNHEY, CDR2 SMNVEV (reference sequence). V shed 4 bases, J shed 3 bases, and the junction held 7 bases outside the gene matches. The CDR3 loop reads CASSSNLAGGRYNEQFF. CDR3 bases: TGTGCCAGCAGTTCGAACCTAGCGGGAGGGCGCTACAATGAGCAGTTCTTC.